This T cell receptor (beta chain) was profiled in a study of CD8 T cells in Susac syndrome. Across the whole study: Over five sequenced Susac syndrome patients had clinically active disease, while 8 or 9 were in remission.

The CDR3 has 16 residues. Germline trimming cut 3 bases from V and 8 bases from J; bases unmatched to any gene: 15. Germline loops: CDR1 DFQATT, CDR2 SNEGSKA (reference sequence). Study-level findings and limits: The study conceded that its TCR sequencing and HLA analysis involved relatively few individuals.

Random hexamers were used to reverse transcribe about 0.5 to 1 ug of RNA. immunoSEQ multiplex PCR amplified TCR beta CDR3 across 54 Vbeta, 13 Jbeta. TCRdb redid the calling of the immunoSEQ multiplex PCR reads with MiXCR, one entry per CDR3 protein. The data hold about 83,000 distinct CDR3 sequences, with 95% observed a single time. With regard to this clonotype: Its specificity is unknown.

V is TRBV20-1 and J is TRBJ2-2; 7 nucleotides line up with TRBD2. The clonotype comes from a human donor with Susac syndrome. The material sequenced was CD8+ T cells from PBMCs. In DNA form, the CDR3 reads TGCAGTGCTAGGGCGGGGCTAGCGGACGCACGGGGGGAGCTGTTTTTT. Translated, it gives CSARAGLADARGELFF.